This T cell receptor (beta chain) was captured in a study of T cells in Graves' hyperthyroidism and ophthalmopathy. The study enrolled patients aged 18 to 65 with newly diagnosed hyperthyroidism of under 2 months' duration. Roughly 9.1 ml of fresh peripheral blood supplied the PBMCs. Amplified TCR beta CDR3 regions came from RNA transcripts. The HTBI primer set was used in a first-round RT-PCR of the TCR CDR3. From the multiplex PCR reads, TCRdb called clonotypes with MiXCR, one entry per CDR3 protein. The sample comprises 550,000 to 600,000 distinct CDR3 sequences, approximately 15% of which are singletons, and about 18% rests with the top ten. Trimming cost V 6 bases and J 5 bases, with 19 bases left between them. CDR3 length equals 15 residues. Germline-derived CDR1 and CDR2 are MDHEN and SYDVKM. This clonotype was recorded at least ten times.

The chain links TRBV28 to TRBJ1-2; D perhaps matches TRBD1 (5 bases). The sequence derives from a woman aged 18-35 years with Graves' hyperthyroidism. Specimen: blood. CDR3 DNA: TGTGCCAGCAGCTCCCCCGGTGGGGCTCATTATGGCTACACCTTC. Encoded protein: CASSSPGGAHYGYTF.